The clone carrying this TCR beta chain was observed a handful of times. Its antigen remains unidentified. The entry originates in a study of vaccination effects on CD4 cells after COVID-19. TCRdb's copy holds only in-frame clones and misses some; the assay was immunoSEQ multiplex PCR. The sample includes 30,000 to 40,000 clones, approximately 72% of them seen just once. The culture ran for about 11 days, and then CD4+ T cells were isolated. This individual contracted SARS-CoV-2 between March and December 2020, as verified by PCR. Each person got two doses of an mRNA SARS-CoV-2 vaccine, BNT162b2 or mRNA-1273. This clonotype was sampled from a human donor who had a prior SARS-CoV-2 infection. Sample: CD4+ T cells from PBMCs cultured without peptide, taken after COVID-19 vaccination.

CDR3 sequence reads: CASSLQERAPWNEQYF. As DNA, the CDR3 is TGTGCCAGCAGCTTACAGGAGCGGGCCCCTTGGAACGAGCAGTACTTC. The chain combines TRBV13 with TRBJ2-7; TRBD2 might be the D (6 bases). Germline V gene lookup returns CDR1 PRHDT and CDR2 FYEKMQ (reference sequence). The CDR3 contains 16 residues. Trimming left V 2 bases short and J 5 bases short, with 19 bases between.